These 10 T cell receptor beta chains came from one sample sequenced in a study of CD8 T cells in ankylosing spondylitis. Via MiXCR, TCRdb re-called the 5' RACE reads, giving one row per CDR3 protein. The repertoire includes about 250,000 distinct CDR3 sequences, 8% to 11% of them detected once, and 2.5% to 3% sits in the top ten. Specimen: blood, either unsorted or a sorted T cell fraction (not recorded which). These receptors came from a male donor with ankylosing spondylitis or in good health (not recorded which).

The chain employs TRBV5-1 and TRBJ2-1; perhaps TRBD1 as D (5 bases). The germline gives CDR1 SGHRS, CDR2 YFSETQ. The CDR3 is made up of 12 amino acids. Deletions cut 3 bases from V and 9 bases from J, with 10 bases between. CDR3 DNA: TGCGCCAGCAGCTCCAGGGTGGGTGAGCAGTTCTTC. It yields the protein CASSSRVGEQFF. Variable domain in full (rest from reference TRBV5-1 and TRBJ2-1): KAGVTQTPRYLIKTRGQQVTLSCSPISGHRSVSWYQQTPGQGLQFLFEYFSETQRNKGNFPGRFSGRQFSNSRSEMNVSTLELGDSALYLCASSSRVGEQFFGPGTRLTVL.

This clonotype was counted many times. The V gene is TRBV18, the J gene TRBJ1-1; 7 nucleotides align to TRBD1. V shed 3 bases, J shed 0 bases, and the junction held 4 bases outside the gene matches. The CDR3 extends over 15 amino acids. The germline gives CDR1 KGHSH, CDR2 LQKENI. CDR3 amino acids: CASSPPDRVNTEAFF. The CDR3 coding sequence is TGTGCCAGCTCACCCCCCGACAGGGTGAACACTGAAGCTTTCTTT.

This clonotype has ten or more counts. The V call is TRBV28, the J call TRBJ2-7; no reliable D call. Germline V lookup: CDR1 MDHEN, CDR2 SYDVKM. Trimming shortened V by 3 bases and J by 5 bases, and 14 bases separated the two germline ends. The CDR3 is 14 residues long. The CDR3 loop is CASSFPLLNNEQYF. The CDR3 DNA sequence: TGTGCCAGCAGTTTCCCTCTCCTAAATAACGAGCAGTACTTC.

This clonotype has at least ten counts. The CDR3 region is CASSQDPGGRYEQYF. CDR3 in DNA: TGTGCCAGCAGCCAAGATCCGGGAGGGAGATACGAGCAGTACTTC. The V call is TRBV3-1, the J call TRBJ2-7; TRBD2 matches 8 bases. Germline CDR1 LGHDT, CDR2 YNNKEL (reference sequence). This CDR3 contains 15 residues. V was pared by 0 bases and J by 4 bases, with 5 bases of the junction left unmatched.

Many counts were recorded for this clonotype. The DNA of the CDR3 is TGTGCCTGGAGTAGTGAAGCTTTTAGCGGCTACACCTTC. This codes for CAWSSEAFSGYTF. This sequence joins TRBV30 and TRBJ1-2; D remains ambiguous. Germline lookup yields CDR1 GTSNPN and CDR2 SVGIG (reference sequence). The V end lost 2 bases, the J end lost 8 bases, and 15 bases lay between the germline ends. The CDR3 extends over 13 amino acids.

The chain combines TRBV7-2 with TRBJ1-4, with D maybe TRBD1 (5 bases). Trimming removed 6 bases at V and 4 bases at J, with 9 bases between. Looked up from germline, CDR1 is SGHTA and CDR2 is FQGNSA. The CDR3 contains 13 residues. CDR3 in DNA: TGTGCCAGCAGTCGGGACCTTAATGAAAAACTGTTTTTT. This translates into CASSRDLNEKLFF.

This clonotype was recorded many times. The gene calls are TRBV29-1 and TRBJ1-1; the D gene is possibly TRBD1 (6 bases). The V end was cut by 5 bases, the J end by 1 base, with 8 bases between. Germline CDR1 and CDR2: SQVTM and ANQGSEA. The CDR3 extends over 12 amino acids. The CDR3 loop reads CSVQGQNTEAFF. CDR3 bases: TGCAGCGTTCAGGGGCAGAACACTGAAGCTTTCTTT.

This clonotype was seen many times. The chain couples TRBV20-1 to TRBJ2-1, with 7 positions matching TRBD1. J gave up 3 bases and V 6 bases, and 14 bases lay outside the gene matches. In germline, CDR1 is DFQATT, CDR2 SNEGSKA (reference sequence). The CDR3 runs to 16 residues. DNA for the CDR3: TGCAGTGCACCACCACCCGACAGGGCGGACTACAATGAGCAGTTCTTC. Translated, it gives CSAPPPDRADYNEQFF.

The table lists this clonotype with a few counts. This sequence joins TRBV29-1 and TRBJ2-3, with D hard to call. Trimming removed 2 bases from V and 0 bases from J, with 9 bases in between. Per germline, CDR1 SQVTM and CDR2 ANQGSEA. The CDR3 runs to 14 residues. CDR3 nucleotide sequence: TGCAGCGTTGAATTAGACCTCAGCACAGATACGCAGTATTTT. Protein product: CSVELDLSTDTQYF.

In its sample, this clonotype was seen a few times. The V call is TRBV29-1, the J call TRBJ1-2, with D maybe TRBD1 (5 bases). The CDR3 contains 13 residues. V lost 6 bases and J lost 2, with 13 bases in between. Germline V CDR1 and CDR2: SQVTM, ANQGSEA. CDR3 bases: TGCAGCGTCCCACTTGGGGGGAACTATGGCTACACCTTC. Its translation: CSVPLGGNYGYTF.